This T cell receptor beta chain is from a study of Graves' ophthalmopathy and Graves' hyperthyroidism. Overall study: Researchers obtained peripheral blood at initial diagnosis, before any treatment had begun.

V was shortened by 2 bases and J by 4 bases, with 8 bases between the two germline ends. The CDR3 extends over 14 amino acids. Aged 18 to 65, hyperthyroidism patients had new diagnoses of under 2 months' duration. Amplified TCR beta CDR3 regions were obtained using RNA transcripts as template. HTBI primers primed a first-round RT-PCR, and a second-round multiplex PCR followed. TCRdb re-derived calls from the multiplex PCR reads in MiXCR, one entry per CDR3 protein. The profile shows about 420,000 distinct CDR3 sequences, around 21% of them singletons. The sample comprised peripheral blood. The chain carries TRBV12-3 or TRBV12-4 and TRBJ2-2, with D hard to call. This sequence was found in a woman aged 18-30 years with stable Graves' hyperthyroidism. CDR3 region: CASSLLRTTGELFF. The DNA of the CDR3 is TGTGCCAGCAGTTTATTGCGAACCACCGGGGAGCTGTTTTTT.